This T cell receptor (beta chain) was identified in a study of PD-L1 blockade in urothelial cancer. Across the whole study: After treatment start, blood was analyzed at 3 weeks (second dose) and at 6 weeks.

Trimming took 5 bases from V and 8 from J, leaving 15 bases between them. The CDR3 spans 13 residues. CDR1 is SGHVS and CDR2 is FNYEAQ in the germline V gene. Only in-frame clones appear in the TCRdb table, and some are missing; sequencing was by immunoSEQ multiplex PCR. The sample has tens of thousands of clones; approximately 86% are singletons. There are a few counts of this clone. Its target is unknown. The study, taken as a whole, reports: Durable-benefit cases showed more tumor-associated blood clone expansion at 3 weeks.

The source of this sequence is a man between 50 and 59 years old with urothelial cancer. The chain couples TRBV7-6 to TRBJ1-2; a weak D match, TRBD1 (6 bases). The sequencing used PBMCs, collected around atezolizumab (anti-PD-L1) treatment. This chain's CDR3 is CASSLGTLGGYTF. CDR3 sequence (DNA): TGTGCCAGCAGCCTAGGGACATTGGGCGGCTACACCTTC.